The source of this T cell receptor beta chain is a study of blood T cell repertoires in COVID-19. About the research overall: PBMCs, B-cell-depleted T cells, or T cells were the source of the cDNA or gDNA that made up the material.

CDR1 is GTSNPN, CDR2 SVGIG, per germline (reference sequence). The CDR3 is 13 amino acids. Trimming pared 5 bases from V and 3 bases from J, leaving 14 bases between. TCRdb's table, derived via immunoSEQ multiplex PCR, lists solely in-frame clones and lacks some. The table includes approximately 150,000 clones, more than 75% detected once. V usage is TRBV30 and J usage is TRBJ2-7; D is unresolved. Sequencing used peripheral blood. This clonotype was obtained from a middle-aged man who had recovered from COVID-19. The CDR3 sequence is CAWDGGGGYEQYF. The CDR3 bases are TGTGCCTGGGACGGTGGCGGTGGCTACGAGCAGTACTTC.